This record concerns one T cell receptor beta chain sequence. Assay used: immunoSEQ multiplex PCR; TCRdb lists only in-frame clones, some missing. The sample includes some 54,000 clones, 70% to 90% seen only once; the top ten take approximately 4.1%. Germline CDR1 reads PRHDT; CDR2 reads FYEKMQ (reference sequence). V was pared by 7 bases and J by 8 bases, with 10 bases of the junction left unmatched. This CDR3 spans 15 amino acids. The entry originates in a study of T cell responses to AZD1222 COVID-19 vaccine. The V and J genes are TRBV13 and TRBJ1-4, with TRBD1 identical over 10 bases. The sequencing here drew on peripheral blood, taken on day 0 of AZD1222 vaccination. The sequence derives from an adult in good health. The CDR3 here is CASTTKGQGWEKLFF. The CDR3 nucleotides read TGTGCCAGCACCACGAAGGGACAGGGGTGGGAAAAACTGTTTTTT.